One and the same sample provided the 27 T cell receptor beta chains below, sequenced in a study of T cells in women clearing cervical HPV infection (dated by TCRdb to 2016 to 2019). The protocol used for the library was the immunoSEQ multiplex PCR assay. TCRdb's version of the immuneACCESS table is confined to in-frame rearrangements and falls short of the full clone set. An unresolved V gene accounts for under half of the shortfall where checked; the remainder is of unknown origin. In this sample's table one finds tens of thousands of clones. Of the sample, approximately 34% falls within the top ten clones. Sequencing used blood buffy coat. The receptor set was obtained from a woman aged 18 to 69 with a cervical HPV16 infection that either progressed to CIN3+ or cleared (not recorded which).

Comment on this clone: The CDR3 end falls 3 residues outside the read, so it is completed with the germline J gene. The chain has TRBV18 and TRBJ1-2; 7 positions agree with TRBD1. CDR1 and CDR2 from the germline V gene are KGHSH and LQKENI. This CDR3 has 14 residues. V was clipped by 3 bases and J by 5 bases; unmatched bases: 6. CDR3 residues: CASSPGQYEYGYTF. CDR3 bases read: TGTGCCAGCTCACCGGGACAGTACGAATATGGC.

Of note for this clone: The sequenced fragment ends 3 residues before the CDR3 boundary, so the rest is inferred from the germline J gene. V usage is TRBV20-1 and J usage is TRBJ1-2; TRBD1 matches at 8 bases. From germline, CDR1 is DFQATT and CDR2 SNEGSKA (reference sequence). Trimming removed 4 bases from V and 4 bases from J; junction bases left unmatched: 2. This CDR3 comprises 12 residues. CDR3 sequence reads: CSAIQGAYGYTF. Partial CDR3 DNA: TGCAGTGCTATCCAGGGGGCCTATGGC.

Concerning this clone itself: The read stops 3 residues short of the end of the CDR3; the missing end is completed from the germline J gene. The chain joins TRBV2 to TRBJ2-1; 7 nucleotides align to TRBD2. J was trimmed by 5 bases and V by 7 bases; bases with no gene match: 5. In germline, CDR1 is SNHLY, CDR2 FYNNEI. CDR3 length equals 13 residues. This chain's CDR3 is CASTEGGDNEQFF. Incomplete CDR3 DNA: TGTGCCAGCACCGAGGGAGGGGACAATGAG.

With respect to this clone: The read is 3 residues too short to cover the CDR3 end, so that end is filled in from the germline J gene. The same CDR3 arises from other DNA sequences in this sample as well. The V and J genes are TRBV5-4 and TRBJ1-3; TRBD1 matches at 9 bases. CDR3 length: 13 residues. Germline loops: CDR1 SGHNT, CDR2 YYREEE (reference sequence). J lost 7 bases, V lost 3 bases, and 2 bases had no gene match. The CDR3 sequence is CASSSGTGNTIYF. Partial CDR3 DNA: TGTGCCAGCAGCTCCGGGACAGGGAACACC.

A note on this clone: The read falls 3 residues short of the CDR3 end, and the missing part is taken from the germline J gene. J is TRBJ2-1 and V is TRBV20-1; 8 bases are a match to TRBD2. Germline values: CDR1 DFQATT, CDR2 SNEGSKA (reference sequence). This CDR3 comprises 15 residues. V trimming: 5 bases; J trimming: 4 bases; junction bases outside the gene matches: 10. The DNA read from the CDR3 is TGCAGTGCTTCTTCGGGGGCGGGGGGTTACAATGAG. It specifies CSASSGAGGYNE. The CDR3 in its entirety is CSASSGAGGYNEQFF.

To note about this clone: The read stops 3 residues short of the end of the CDR3; the missing end is completed from the germline J gene. V is TRBV5-1 and J is TRBJ2-1; D possibly corresponds to TRBD1 (6 bases). V lost 2 bases and J 6 bases, leaving 12 bases between the germline ends. The germline CDR1 and CDR2 sequences are SGHRS and YFSETQ. The CDR3 length is 14 residues. Incomplete CDR3 DNA: TGCGCCAGCAGCTTCCCTCGACAGGTCAATGAG. Amino acids: CASSFPRQVNE. In full, the CDR3 is CASSFPRQVNEQFF.

Comment on this clone: The CDR3 extends 3 residues past the end of the read, so its final part is completed from the germline J gene. This rearrangement joins TRBV7-9 to TRBJ2-7, with TRBD1 matching over 7 bases. CDR3 length: 13 residues. J gave up 3 bases and V 4 bases, and 3 bases lay outside the gene matches. From germline, CDR1 is SEHNR and CDR2 FQNEAQ (reference sequence). CDR3: CASSYTGVYEQYF. CDR3 DNA (partial): TGTGCCAGCAGCTACACAGGGGTCTACGAG.

As to this clone: The read is 3 residues too short to cover the CDR3 end, so that end is filled in from the germline J gene. The rearrangement links TRBV7-9 to TRBJ2-5; D is uncertain. CDR1 is SEHNR, CDR2 FQNEAQ, per germline (reference sequence). V lost 0 bases and J lost 2, with 4 bases in between. This CDR3 is 13 amino acids long. CDR3 protein: CASSLARQETQYF. CDR3 DNA, as far as it was read: TGTGCCAGCAGCTTAGCGCGACAAGAGACC.

The DNA read from the CDR3 is TGCAGCGTTGAAGTGTTTACAGGGAGTGGT. It is translated as CSVEVFTGSG. The full CDR3 reads CSVEVFTGSGQYF. The chain is built from TRBV29-1 and TRBJ2-4; D is possibly TRBD1 (6 bases). The sequence runs out 3 residues before the end of the CDR3; the remainder is reconstructed from the germline J gene. CDR1 is SQVTM and CDR2 is ANQGSEA in the germline V gene. This CDR3 region has 13 residues. The complete variable domain, with remaining parts taken from reference TRBV29-1 and TRBJ2-4, reads SAVISQKPSRDICQRGTSLTIQCQVDSQVTMMFWYRQQPGQSLTLIATANQGSEATYESGFVIDKFPISRPNLTFSTLTVSNMSPEDSSIYLCSVEVFTGSGQYFGAGTRLSVL.

Notes on this clone: The read ends 3 residues shy of where the CDR3 ends; the end is completed using the germline J gene. This chain joins TRBV7-9 and TRBJ2-7; TRBD1 might be the D (8 bases). Trimming left V 5 bases short and J 6 bases short, with 20 bases between. The CDR3 extends over 15 amino acids. Germline V gene data show CDR1 as SEHNR and CDR2 as FQNEAQ (reference sequence). CDR3 DNA (partial): TGTGCCAGCAGCCGTAGCGGGTCAGGGGGCCTCGAG. Its translation: CASSRSGSGGLE. The complete CDR3 reads CASSRSGSGGLEQYF.

As for this clone: The read stops 3 residues short of the end of the CDR3; the missing end is completed from the germline J gene. The chain uses TRBV2 and TRBJ1-6; possibly TRBD1 for D (6 bases). Looked up from germline, CDR1 is SNHLY and CDR2 is FYNNEI. The CDR3 extends over 14 amino acids. V shed 6 bases and J shed 2 bases, with 8 bases lying between them. The sequenced CDR3 bases are TGTGCCAGCAGCGGGGACACCTATAATTCACCC. Amino acids: CASSGDTYNSP. The whole CDR3 protein is CASSGDTYNSPLHF.

Remarks on this clone: The read falls 3 residues short of the CDR3 end, and the missing part is taken from the germline J gene. The chain employs TRBV20-1 and TRBJ2-5; 9 positions match TRBD1. Germline lookup yields CDR1 DFQATT and CDR2 SNEGSKA (reference sequence). The CDR3 is 13 amino acids. Unmatched junction bases numbered 5, after V lost 6 bases and J lost 3 bases. The CDR3 sequence: CSAGQGREETQYF. Partial CDR3 DNA: TGCAGTGCCGGACAGGGGAGGGAAGAGACC.

Concerning this clone itself: The CDR3 end is not reached by the read, which stops 3 residues before it; the germline J gene fills it in. V is TRBV7-2 and J is TRBJ2-7, with D perhaps TRBD1 (6 bases). V lost 5 bases and J lost 4, with 18 bases in between. Germline V gene lookup returns CDR1 SGHTA and CDR2 FQGNSA. The CDR3 has 15 amino acids. The CDR3 bases that were read are TGTGCCAGCAGCCAGGGGCGGACGGGGCTTTACGAG. This gives the protein CASSQGRTGLYE. The full CDR3 reads CASSQGRTGLYEQYF.

A word on this clone: The read terminates 3 residues before the CDR3 end, so the remaining end is supplied by the germline J gene. The J gene is TRBJ1-2, the V gene TRBV20-1, with 7 nucleotides matching TRBD1. Per the germline V gene, CDR1 is DFQATT and CDR2 is SNEGSKA (reference sequence). This CDR3 spans 11 amino acids. The CDR3 sequence: CSARQGMGYTF. CDR3 DNA (partial): TGCAGTGCAAGACAGGGCATGGGC.

Turning to this clone: The observed sequence ends 3 residues before the CDR3 terminus, with the missing tail filled in from the germline J gene. The chain links TRBV30 to TRBJ1-1, with 10 nucleotides matching TRBD1. The CDR3 is 13 amino acids. Germline CDR1 is GTSNPN and CDR2 is SVGIG (reference sequence). V lost 5 bases to trimming and J lost 5 bases; unmatched junction nucleotides: 5. The DNA read from the CDR3 is TGTGCCTGGGGGGACAGGGGAGAAACTGAA. It translates to CAWGDRGETE. The full CDR3 sequence reads CAWGDRGETEAFF.

The sequenced part of the CDR3 DNA is TGTGCCAGCAGCTTAAGCGGGACAGGGACCGAG. This sequence encodes CASSLSGTGTE. The CDR3 reads in full as CASSLSGTGTEQYF. This sequence joins TRBV7-9 and TRBJ2-7, with 9 bases fitting TRBD1. The read finishes 3 residues shy of the CDR3 end, and the germline J gene is used to complete it. J gave up 6 bases and V 2 bases, and 5 bases lay outside the gene matches. In germline, CDR1 is SEHNR, CDR2 FQNEAQ (reference sequence). This CDR3 comprises 14 residues.

To note about this clone: The CDR3 end falls 3 residues outside the read, so it is completed with the germline J gene. The chain combines TRBV18 with TRBJ2-3; possible D gene TRBD2, 5 bases. The V gene's germline CDR1 is KGHSH and CDR2 LQKENI. CDR3 length equals 14 residues. CDR3 sequence: CASSSTSGNQPQYF. Incomplete CDR3 DNA: TGTGCCAGCTCATCTACTAGTGGGAATCAGCCG.

With respect to this clone: The read stops 3 residues short of the end of the CDR3; the missing end is completed from the germline J gene. The chain combines TRBV7-6 with TRBJ1-1, with D maybe TRBD1 (5 bases). V dropped 5 bases and J dropped 2 bases, with 15 bases sitting between them. CDR3 size: 15 residues. CDR1 SGHVS and CDR2 FNYEAQ come from the germline V gene. CDR3 region: CASSPLLDSNTEAFF. CDR3 DNA, as far as it was read: TGTGCCAGCAGCCCACTGCTAGACAGCAACACTGAA.

Concerning this clone: One end of the junction varies from germline; a read error may be responsible. The read stops 3 residues short of the end of the CDR3; the missing end is completed from the germline J gene. The chain combines TRBV7-7 with TRBJ1-2; D gene uncertain. CDR3 size: 15 residues. The germline V gene has CDR1 SSHAT and CDR2 FNYEAQ (reference sequence). CDR3 DNA (partial): TGTGCTAGCAGCCTAGGGTCCTCACGCACAGATACC. It encodes CASSLGSSRTDT. The full CDR3 protein is CASSLGSSRTDTYTF.

CDR3 DNA (partial): TGTGCCAGCAGCTTAGATGCTAGCGGGAGGCCCCCGGGTACG. Residues: CASSLDASGRPPGT. The whole CDR3 protein is CASSLDASGRPPGTQYF. The V and J genes are TRBV7-3 and TRBJ2-3; TRBD2 matches at 11 bases. The read falls 3 residues short of the CDR3 end, and the missing part is taken from the germline J gene. The CDR3 spans 17 residues. Germline V gene sequence: CDR1 SGHTA, CDR2 FQGTGA. The V gene end was trimmed by 2 bases and the J gene end by 8 bases; junction bases not matched to a gene: 12.

Worth noting for this clone: The read terminates 3 residues ahead of where the CDR3 ends, so the germline J gene completes it. The rearrangement joins TRBV18 to TRBJ1-5; D not resolved. This CDR3 has 12 residues. Germline V gene data show CDR1 as KGHSH and CDR2 as LQKENI. Trimming pared 4 bases from V and 7 bases from J, leaving 8 bases between. The CDR3 sequence: CASSRLNQPQHF. Partial CDR3 DNA: TGTGCCAGCTCACGCCTAAACCAGCCC. Based on the CDR3 plus reference TRBV18 and TRBJ1-5, the full variable domain is NAGVMQNPRHLVRRRGQEARLRCSPMKGHSHVYWYRQLPEEGLKFMVYLQKENIIDESGMPKERFSAEFPKEGPSILRIQQVVRGDSAAYFCASSRLNQPQHFGDGTRLSIL.

With regard to this clone: The CDR3 end lies 3 residues beyond the end of the read and is filled in from the germline J gene. The chain employs TRBV7-9 and TRBJ2-1, with a weak D call TRBD2 (5 bases). This CDR3 is 14 amino acids long. The ends were cut back, 3 bases at V and 9 bases at J, with 15 bases in the middle. Germline CDR1 reads SEHNR; CDR2 reads FQNEAQ (reference sequence). Here the CDR3 reads CASSFRSSPREQFF. The DNA read from the CDR3 is TGTGCCAGCAGCTTCCGCTCTAGCCCCCGTGAG.

A note on this clone: The read terminates 3 residues before the CDR3 end, so the remaining end is supplied by the germline J gene. V usage is TRBV30 and J usage is TRBJ1-2, with unresolved D. The ends were cut back, 0 bases at V and 5 bases at J, with 7 bases in the middle. This CDR3 comprises 12 residues. Germline V gives CDR1 GTSNPN, CDR2 SVGIG (reference sequence). The covered CDR3 bases are TGTGCCTGGAGTGTGGTAGGGTATGGC. This translates into CAWSVVGYG. The complete CDR3 sequence is CAWSVVGYGYTF.

Points on this clone: The DNA ends 3 residues before the CDR3 does, and the rest of the CDR3 is filled in from the germline J gene. The rearrangement joins TRBV11-2 to TRBJ2-7, with a tentative D call TRBD2 (6 bases). Germline V gene data show CDR1 as SGHAT and CDR2 as FQNNGV. V lost 4 bases and J lost 0, with 10 bases in between. The CDR3 covers 14 residues. The sequenced part of the CDR3 DNA is TGTGCCAGCAGCTCTAGCGCGAACTCCTACGAG. Its translation is CASSSSANSYE. The CDR3, in full, reads CASSSSANSYEQYF. The full variable domain, its missing parts supplied by reference TRBV11-2 and TRBJ2-7, is EAGVAQSPRYKIIEKRQSVAFWCNPISGHATLYWYQQILGQGPKLLIQFQNNGVVDDSQLPKDRFSAERLKGVDSTLKIQPAKLEDSAVYLCASSSSANSYEQYFGPGTRLTVT.

Details on this clone: The read terminates 3 residues ahead of where the CDR3 ends, so the germline J gene completes it. The chain has TRBV7-2 and TRBJ1-5; a weak D match, TRBD1 (6 bases). The CDR3 runs 12 residues. Germline values: CDR1 SGHTA, CDR2 FQGNSA. Trimming removed 5 bases from V and 9 bases from J, with 11 bases in between. The sequenced CDR3 bases are TGTGCCAGCAGCCCCGCGGACAGGCCC. Protein: CASSPADRP. The whole CDR3 sequence reads CASSPADRPQHF. The entire variable domain, with the rest obtained from reference TRBV7-2 and TRBJ1-5, is as follows: GAGVSQSPSNKVTEKGKDVELRCDPISGHTALYWYRQSLGQGLEFLIYFQGNSAPDKSGLPSDRFSAERTGGSVSTLTIQRTQQEDSAVYLCASSPADRPQHFGDGTRLSIL.

On this clone: The read is 3 residues too short to cover the CDR3 end, so that end is filled in from the germline J gene. The V gene is TRBV5-3, the J gene TRBJ1-5; TRBD1 matches at 8 bases. TRBV5-3 is assigned to the ORF class and has an uncertain function. J gave up 7 bases and V 5 bases, and 8 bases lay outside the gene matches. CDR3 size: 14 residues. The sequenced CDR3 bases are TGTGCCAGAAGGGAGGGACAGGTCCGGCAGCCC. Translation gives CARREGQVRQP. In full, the CDR3 is CARREGQVRQPQHF.

To note about this clone: The read comes to an end 3 residues before the CDR3 does, leaving the germline J gene to fill in the end. This rearrangement joins TRBV7-3 to TRBJ2-7, with 7 bases that match TRBD2. Germline CDR1 reads SGHTA; CDR2 reads FQGTGA. This CDR3 comprises 14 residues. Trimming took 5 bases from V and 3 from J; bases not matched to a gene: 7. Partial CDR3 DNA: TGTGCCAGCAGCAACCAGGGAGGGGACTACGAG. It codes for CASSNQGGDYE. The CDR3 as a whole reads CASSNQGGDYEQYF.